The present T cell receptor (beta chain) was sequenced within a study of cytomegalovirus exposure and HLA in healthy donors (dated by TCRdb to 2016 to 2017). General notes on the study: An earlier analysis of some 620 of the donors reported under 300 Gb of sequence data and around 120 million unique TCR beta sequences obtained from some 170 million T cells. A later genetic analysis used genome-wide SNP genotypes for about 60% of the roughly 700 donors, treating that subset as a discovery cohort. Four or five DR-DQ haplotypes were handled as single units for association and clustering because linkage in the cohort was strong. The study was designed to test whether signatures of past pathogen exposure could be identified by cataloging public T cell receptors. All discovery cohort repertoires had been generated using a single sequencing platform. To predict cytomegalovirus infection status, the study brought together high-throughput TCR immunosequencing, statistical association of individual TCRs with disease status, and machine learning. Of the approximately 400 genotyped donors, roughly 76% were placed in the genetic ancestry cluster associated with self-reported Caucasian donors. Class I and class II HLA loci were covered by the typing at four-digit resolution. An earlier analysis of 587 of the donors used high-throughput TCR beta sequencing to judge whether each TCR beta V gene segment behaved as functional or pseudogenic. Roughly 300 gigabases of sequencing data and around 88 million unique TCR sequences made up an early release that covered fewer than 650 HLA-typed donors. The study profiled the T cell repertoires of hundreds of subjects by immunosequencing and related them to cytomegalovirus serostatus. Donor age, sex, ethnicity and CMV serostatus were compiled together with the repertoire data. A later analysis re-examined previously published TCR beta repertoires from roughly 720 donors and added high-resolution HLA genotyping to investigate patterns of TCR occurrence. A separate validation cohort of over a hundred different subjects was used in addition to the roughly 700-subject first cohort. Across 300 to 400 genotyped donors of the cohort, an average of approximately 240,000 unique TCR beta nucleotide sequences per donor were sequenced, and 15% to 20% of those sequences were non-productive. Typing coverage varied by locus: roughly 629-640 donors for A, B, C, DRB1 and DQB1; 500 to 550 for DQA1; over 600 for DPA1; more than 450 for DPB1. In the later analysis, no new phenotypic data were used to find candidate immune exposures; instead, reliance was placed on TCR beta sequences and their occurrence across donors.

Remarks on this clone: The target of this receptor is not known. Base qualities are not provided; no much larger clone lies one nucleotide away. This sample includes further DNA sequences coding for the same CDR3.

In total, 666 healthy bone marrow donors made up the cohort. Cohort members were all nominally healthy when sampled, although unrecorded immune exposures were likely present. The donor was CMV seronegative and was included in the group of a few hundred seronegative cohort members. A peripheral blood sample was provided by each donor, and peripheral blood mononuclear cells were used for TCR beta sequencing. Genomic DNA extraction from the blood cell samples was performed with the Qiagen DNeasy Blood Extraction Kit. Library preparation was by the immunoSEQ multiplex PCR assay. The multiplex PCR relied on a mix of 60 forward primers for TCR Vbeta segments and 13 reverse primers for TCR Jbeta segments. The CDR3 region of rearranged TCR beta genes was amplified from genomic DNA by a multiplex PCR assay. The amplified TCR beta libraries were sequenced on the Illumina HiSeq System as 87-base-pair reads. Regarding the original processing steps: A later analysis tallied 75 million to 85 million unique TCR beta chains across the 600 to 700 repertoires, and some 12 million of those chains were shared by two or more donors. Raw reads were error-corrected and collapsed into unique sequences by a nearest-neighbor algorithm in which closely related sequences were merged to remove PCR and sequencing errors. Alignment of CDR3 sequences to IMGT reference sequences was used to assign V, D and J gene segments. For a sequence to be retained, a match of at least six nucleotides was required to both a V gene segment and a J gene segment. Rearrangements were called productive when the CDR3 lacked stop codons and stayed in frame with V and J; all others were non-productive. CDR3 was defined by IMGT convention, running from the second conserved V-encoded cysteine to the conserved J-encoded phenylalanine. The earlier analysis of a few hundred of the donors excluded any sequence lacking an unambiguous match to a single V gene segment. In an earlier analysis of some 590 of the donors, a V segment was called functional when productive rearrangements were above 56.7%, and segregating when the standard deviation between donors exceeded 5%. A statistical classification framework was built to diagnose cytomegalovirus status from the catalog of TCR beta chain sequences. In a later analysis, TCR nucleotide sequences were compared against IMGT/GENE-DB human TR gene sequences so that V and J genes could be assigned. In a later analysis, CDR3 sequences and most-parsimonious VDJ recombination scenarios were assigned using the TCRdist pipeline. A later analysis defined each TCR beta chain by its CDR3 amino acid sequence plus V-gene family, and excluded reads lacking a unique V-gene family. In a later analysis, nearly 600 highly shared, low-generation-probability nucleotide sequences were removed to address suspected cross-contamination and a sequencing artifact. A later analysis calculated a clonal expansion index for each public chain from normalized within-repertoire ranks of inferred template counts. In a later analysis, generation probabilities were computed using a VDJ recombination model fitted to out-of-frame rearrangements, and the results were checked against IGoR. In a later analysis, TCR-TCR, TCR-HLA and TCR-CMV co-occurrence was scored with hypergeometric tests, and a repertoire-size bias correction was applied to TCR pairs. In a later analysis, false discovery rates were estimated by permuting HLA or CMV assignments 20 times. A later analysis grouped co-occurring TCRs with DBSCAN, adding TCRdist sequence similarity when clustering within HLA-allele-positive subsets. Repertoires with fewer than 30,000 or more than 120,000 public chains, plus five repertoires with anomalous nucleotide sharing, were excluded from co-occurrence clustering. The immuneACCESS repertoire file appears here via TCRdb, limited to in-frame rearrangements. These files lack a portion of the clones; in checked studies, under half of the deficit traces to unresolved V genes, and the cause of the others is not known. V, J and clone size are taken as reported in that table, and D and trimming were inferred from the DNA itself. Present in this sample are under 200,000 clones, 81% of which were seen just once. Under 2% of the sample is taken by the ten largest.

For CDR1 and CDR2, the germline V gene lists MDHEN and SYDVKM. Trimmed from V: 6 bases; trimmed from J: 5 bases; junction bases lacking a gene match: 17. The CDR3 holds 17 amino acids from the cysteine to the phenylalanine. Kept here is only the CDR3 DNA, which spans 51 bases and is read in frame from base 1. The study at large found these results: Most CMV-associated TCR beta chains appeared to be HLA-restricted in a later analysis, and the HLA associations seemed to be driven largely by CMV exposure. The sequencing pipeline was judged likely to have produced a cluster of highly shared sequence variants as a technical artifact. Approximately 16 rarely observed V segments, including chromosome 9 orphons, were excluded from the earlier analysis of just under 600 of the donors because counts were too low. A few of the identified cytomegalovirus-associated TCR beta chains were confirmed in vitro to be specific for cytomegalovirus antigens. Roughly uniform sequencing depth across donors was assumed in presence/absence analyses, although this assumption may not hold. Linkage disequilibrium might explain the correlated functional status among segregating V segments, but an unknown experimental factor could not be ruled out. Specific HLA alleles were associated with 15,000 to 20,000 TCR beta sequences at a false discovery rate of 0.05 in a later analysis. In the study, approximately 160 TCR beta chains were listed as associated with cytomegalovirus. This cohort had only TCR beta chains sequenced, and the lack of alpha or paired-chain data limited which features could be detected. Most TCR sequences were seen in very few donors, while some public TCRs were found in many individuals. CMV serostatus was the only immune exposure information available for the cohort. The authors suggested that the approach could potentially be generalized to other disease states and immunological phenotypes. A further reported finding was that TCR beta sequences accurately predicted the HLA-A and HLA-B alleles for most subjects in the first cohort. The classifier was reported to diagnose cytomegalovirus status with high specificity and sensitivity in both the original cohort and the validation cohort. When HLA alleles, especially DR and DQ, strongly co-occurred, attributing TCR associations to individual alleles was difficult. In a later analysis, HLA-associated TCR beta chains showed more clonal expansion and lower generation probabilities than non-associated chains that were equally common. Some IMGT-functional V segments, including TRBV6-2 and TRBV6-3, could not be told apart with the 87-base-pair reads, so those segments were excluded. An association between a missense DCLRE1C variant and V-gene and J-gene trimming of TCR beta chains was found in a later genetic analysis and replicated in an independent cohort. In an earlier analysis of approximately 590 of the donors, most TCR beta V segments appeared in productive rearrangements about 87% or about 30% of the time, broadly matching IMGT annotations. In a later analysis, several top co-occurrence clusters were reported to appear linked to parvovirus B19, influenza, CMV and Epstein-Barr virus. In a later analysis, TCR association rates were found to vary across HLA loci, with the most associated TCRs seen for DRB1 alleles and the fewest for HLA-C alleles. Because HLA typing was missing for some donors at each locus, association tests included only the typed subset. According to a later genetic analysis, donors in an Asian-associated ancestry cluster had fewer N-insertions in productive TCRs than the roughly 700-donor mean.

The specimen was PBMCs. The chain employs TRBV28 and TRBJ2-7, with TRBD2 identical over 9 junction bases. The TCR sequence derives from a woman aged 18-29 years in good health and CMV-seronegative. CDR3 reads: CASRPGGEREAENEQYF. The sequenced DNA is TGTGCCAGCAGGCCTGGGGGGGAGCGGGAGGCGGAAAACGAGCAGTACTTC.